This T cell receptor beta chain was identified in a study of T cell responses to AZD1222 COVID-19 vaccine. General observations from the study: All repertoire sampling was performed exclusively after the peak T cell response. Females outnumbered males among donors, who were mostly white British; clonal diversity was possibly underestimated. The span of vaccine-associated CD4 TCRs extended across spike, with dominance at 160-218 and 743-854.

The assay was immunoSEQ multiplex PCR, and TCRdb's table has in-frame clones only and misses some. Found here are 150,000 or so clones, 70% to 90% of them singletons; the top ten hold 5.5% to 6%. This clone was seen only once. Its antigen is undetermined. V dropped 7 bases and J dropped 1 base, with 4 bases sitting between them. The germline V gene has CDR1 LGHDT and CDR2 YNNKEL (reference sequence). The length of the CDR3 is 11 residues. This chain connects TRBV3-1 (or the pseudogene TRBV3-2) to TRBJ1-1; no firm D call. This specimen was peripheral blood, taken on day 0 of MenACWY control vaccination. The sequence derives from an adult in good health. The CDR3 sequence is CASTSNTEAFF. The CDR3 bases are TGTGCCAGCACCTCGAACACTGAAGCTTTCTTT.